The rows below give T cell receptor beta chains drawn from one sample of a study of blood T cell repertoires in COVID-19. Libraries were prepared by immunoSEQ multiplex PCR; TCRdb keeps only in-frame clonotypes and omits some of them. The sample has 300,000 to 400,000 clones, roughly 86% seen once. The specimen was peripheral blood. The source of these receptors is a man aged 25-40 years with COVID-19, enrolled during active disease. The CDR3 runs from the conserved cysteine through the conserved F or W. Each record gives: D gene, clone size, CDR3 length, V gene, CDR3 protein. A D gene is named only where the DNA matches it firmly. Size tells how often a clone was seen (once, few, many) or the class of an expanded clone, and some rows leave it out.

D: -; size: -; length: 15; V: TRBV7-2; CDR3: CASSLVLRVGETQYF
D: -; size: -; length: 13; V: TRBV7-9; CDR3: CASSQTGGTEAFF
D: -; size: -; length: 16; V: TRBV7-8; CDR3: CASSAVGRGHPYEQYF
D: TRBD1; size: -; length: 16; V: TRBV11-1; CDR3: CASSSRTGEDTGELFF
D: TRBD1; size: -; length: 12; V: TRBV27; CDR3: CASSPDRVEQYF
D: -; size: -; length: 13; V: TRBV24-1; CDR3: CATSDSWGVEAFF
D: -; size: once; length: 15; V: TRBV4-1; CDR3: CASSQGRGGAIGYTF
D: TRBD2; size: -; length: 15; V: TRBV9; CDR3: CASSVTSGGYNEQFF
D: TRBD1; size: -; length: 14; V: TRBV28; CDR3: CASSPGQGVDGYTF
D: TRBD1; size: -; length: 15; V: TRBV27; CDR3: CASSSLGQGIYEQYF
D: -; size: -; length: 15; V: TRBV2; CDR3: CASKSRTVSSYEQYF
D: -; size: -; length: 15; V: TRBV7-2; CDR3: CASSLDSPASETQYF
D: -; size: -; length: 15; V: TRBV25-1; CDR3: CASSAFRGVEEKLFF
D: TRBD1; size: -; length: 15; V: TRBV5-1; CDR3: CASSLEVLGDREAFF
D: TRBD1; size: -; length: 17; V: TRBV5-1; CDR3: CASSFGPGQGIPYEQYF
D: TRBD2; size: -; length: 13; V: TRBV12-3/TRBV12-4; CDR3: CASGRGGSYEQYF
D: TRBD1; size: -; length: 12; V: TRBV29-1; CDR3: CSVVTGTNEQFF
D: TRBD1; size: once; length: 16; V: TRBV4-2; CDR3: CASSQVSGTGTGELFF
D: TRBD1; size: -; length: 14; V: TRBV19; CDR3: CASSTQGADEKLFF
D: TRBD2; size: -; length: 15; V: TRBV7-2; CDR3: CASSPGGGGTYEQYF
D: -; size: -; length: 18; V: TRBV5-1; CDR3: CASSLGWLRGTFGNTIYF
D: -; size: -; length: 13; V: TRBV6-5; CDR3: CASSPGGNQPQHF
D: -; size: -; length: 13; V: TRBV25-1; CDR3: CASNHGTSYGYTF
D: -; size: once; length: 16; V: TRBV7-9; CDR3: CASSLEGAIRSYEQYF
D: -; size: -; length: 13; V: TRBV28; CDR3: CASSLGQGRGYTF
D: TRBD1; size: -; length: 17; V: TRBV7-2; CDR3: CASSFPTGGSGTDTQYF
D: TRBD1; size: -; length: 15; V: TRBV7-9; CDR3: CASSSFRDRNNEQFF
D: TRBD2; size: few; length: 18; V: TRBV7-6; CDR3: CASSPTPRTSGGGNEQFF
D: -; size: -; length: 15; V: TRBV28; CDR3: CASSFGTGANYGYTF
D: -; size: -; length: 15; V: TRBV18; CDR3: CASSLGGAGNTEAFF
D: -; size: -; length: 12; V: TRBV12-3/TRBV12-4; CDR3: CASSYGKETQYF
D: -; size: -; length: 14; V: TRBV6-4; CDR3: CASSPMDSTGELFF
D: TRBD1; size: -; length: 13; V: TRBV19; CDR3: CASNRQGGYEQYF
D: TRBD1; size: -; length: 16; V: TRBV6-2/TRBV6-3; CDR3: CASSYPTGEMNTEAFF
D: TRBD1; size: -; length: 15; V: TRBV28; CDR3: CASSLPGGPSYEQYF
D: TRBD1; size: -; length: 15; V: TRBV4-3; CDR3: CASSSTGVVSSPLHF
D: TRBD2; size: -; length: 18; V: TRBV4-2; CDR3: CASSQDGYEAGGTDTQYF
D: -; size: once; length: 16; V: TRBV29-1; CDR3: CSVEVIHQGSTGELFF
D: -; size: -; length: 16; V: TRBV6-5; CDR3: CASSYVRQVSNYGYTF
D: TRBD2; size: once; length: 13; V: TRBV29-1; CDR3: CSVPGLGYNEQFF
D: -; size: -; length: 12; V: TRBV6-5; CDR3: CASSNPGETQYF
D: -; size: -; length: 15; V: TRBV2; CDR3: CASSAASPLYNEQFF
D: TRBD2; size: -; length: 17; V: TRBV14; CDR3: CASSQGRPAGNRDTQYF
D: TRBD1; size: -; length: 16; V: TRBV6-2/TRBV6-3; CDR3: CASSYSTGQAFETQYF
D: TRBD1; size: -; length: 16; V: TRBV10-3; CDR3: CAISESRGQGEETQYF
D: TRBD2; size: -; length: 15; V: TRBV7-2; CDR3: CASSLVRGGLAEQYF